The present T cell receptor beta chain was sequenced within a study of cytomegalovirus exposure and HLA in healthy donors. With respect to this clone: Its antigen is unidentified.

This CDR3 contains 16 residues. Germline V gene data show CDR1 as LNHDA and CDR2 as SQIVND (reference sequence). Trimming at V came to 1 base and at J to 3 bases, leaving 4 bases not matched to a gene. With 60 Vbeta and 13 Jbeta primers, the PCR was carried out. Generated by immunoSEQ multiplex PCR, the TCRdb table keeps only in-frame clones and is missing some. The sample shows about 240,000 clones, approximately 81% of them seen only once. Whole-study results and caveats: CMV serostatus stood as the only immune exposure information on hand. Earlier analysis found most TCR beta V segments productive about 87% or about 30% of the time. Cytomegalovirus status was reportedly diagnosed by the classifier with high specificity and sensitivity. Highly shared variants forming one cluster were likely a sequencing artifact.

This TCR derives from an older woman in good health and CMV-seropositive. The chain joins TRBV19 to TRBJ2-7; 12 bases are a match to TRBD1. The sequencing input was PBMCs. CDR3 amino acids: CASSIVGQGADYEQYF. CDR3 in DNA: TGTGCCAGTAGTATAGTGGGACAGGGGGCGGACTACGAGCAGTACTTC.